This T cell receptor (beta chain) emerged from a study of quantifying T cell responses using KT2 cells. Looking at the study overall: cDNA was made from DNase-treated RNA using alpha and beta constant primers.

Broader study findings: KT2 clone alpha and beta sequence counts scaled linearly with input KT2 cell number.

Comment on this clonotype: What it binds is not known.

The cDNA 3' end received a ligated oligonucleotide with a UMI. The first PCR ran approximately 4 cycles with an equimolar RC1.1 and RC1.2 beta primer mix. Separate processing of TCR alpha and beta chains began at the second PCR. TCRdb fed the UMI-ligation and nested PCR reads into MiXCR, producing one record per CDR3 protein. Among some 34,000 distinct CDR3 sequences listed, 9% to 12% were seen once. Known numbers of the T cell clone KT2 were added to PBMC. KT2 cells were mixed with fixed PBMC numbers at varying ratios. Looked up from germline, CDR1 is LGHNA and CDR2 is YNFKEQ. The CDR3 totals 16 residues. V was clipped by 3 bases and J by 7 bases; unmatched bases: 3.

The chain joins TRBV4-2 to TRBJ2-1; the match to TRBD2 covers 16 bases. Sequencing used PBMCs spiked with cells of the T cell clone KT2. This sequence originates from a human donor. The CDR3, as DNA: TGTGCCAGCAGCCACGTGGGACTAGCGGGAGGGAATGAGCAGTTCTTC. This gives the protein CASSHVGLAGGNEQFF.